The 5 T cell receptor beta chains listed next were all sequenced from one sample in a study of T-cell memory formation after mild COVID-19. TCRdb ran MiXCR on the 5' RACE reads and lists one entry per CDR3 protein. The profile shows 300,000 to 350,000 distinct CDR3 sequences, roughly 13% of them singletons. Sequences were obtained from PBMCs or a T cell subset sorted from them (not recorded which). These receptors all stem from a man in his late teens or twenties who had mild COVID-19 (a few samples of this study predate the infection). Cell type and time point are not known.

The chain joins TRBV19 to TRBJ2-5; D remains unclear. The CDR3 has 13 residues. Per germline, CDR1 LNHDA and CDR2 SQIVND (reference sequence). Between the trimmed V and J ends, which lost 3 bases and 5 bases, there was a span of 10 bases. The DNA for the CDR3 is TGTGCCAGTAGTATTGGGTTTGGTGAGACCCAGTACTTC. It encodes CASSIGFGETQYF. Full variable domain (missing parts from reference TRBV19 and TRBJ2-5): DGGITQSPKYLFRKEGQNVTLSCEQNLNHDAMYWYRQDPGQGLRLIYYSQIVNDFQKGDIAEGYSVSREKKESFPLTVTSAQKNPTAFYLCASSIGFGETQYFGPGTRLLVL.

In this sample, this clonotype turned up a few times. The rearrangement joins TRBV20-1 to TRBJ1-2; no definite D call. CDR3 length equals 12 residues. The germline V gene has CDR1 DFQATT and CDR2 SNEGSKA (reference sequence). V dropped 4 bases and J dropped 7 bases, with 13 bases sitting between them. CDR3 protein: CSANPDFGGYTF. Here the CDR3 DNA reads TGCAGTGCTAACCCAGATTTTGGTGGCTACACCTTC.

The genes are TRBV7-9 and TRBJ2-1, with a weak D call TRBD2 (7 bases). From germline, CDR1 is SEHNR and CDR2 FQNEAQ (reference sequence). V gave up 5 bases and J gave up 2 bases, with 22 bases separating them. CDR3 length: 18 amino acids. The CDR3 loop is CASSKTWGGGSPYNEQFF. CDR3 sequence (DNA): TGTGCCAGCAGCAAGACATGGGGAGGGGGGTCCCCCTACAATGAGCAGTTCTTC.

This clonotype was counted only a few times. This chain uses TRBV6-2 or TRBV6-3 with TRBJ2-1; no firm D call. The germline V gene encodes CDR1 MNHEY and CDR2 SVGEGT. The length of the CDR3 is 14 residues. V was clipped by 2 bases and J by 4 bases, with 9 bases between them. DNA of the CDR3: TGTGCCAGCAGTTACCGGCACAGATACAATGAGCAGTTCTTC. This sequence encodes CASSYRHRYNEQFF.

The gene calls are TRBV6-2 or TRBV6-3 and TRBJ2-5, with a possible D match to TRBD1 (6 bases). CDR3 length: 16 amino acids. Looked up from germline, CDR1 is MNHEY and CDR2 is SVGEGT. Between the trimmed V and J ends, which lost 3 bases and 5 bases, there was a span of 19 bases. The CDR3 sequence is CASSYSGQSLLETQYF. The CDR3 nucleotides read TGTGCCAGCAGTTATTCCGGACAGAGCCTATTGGAGACCCAGTACTTC.